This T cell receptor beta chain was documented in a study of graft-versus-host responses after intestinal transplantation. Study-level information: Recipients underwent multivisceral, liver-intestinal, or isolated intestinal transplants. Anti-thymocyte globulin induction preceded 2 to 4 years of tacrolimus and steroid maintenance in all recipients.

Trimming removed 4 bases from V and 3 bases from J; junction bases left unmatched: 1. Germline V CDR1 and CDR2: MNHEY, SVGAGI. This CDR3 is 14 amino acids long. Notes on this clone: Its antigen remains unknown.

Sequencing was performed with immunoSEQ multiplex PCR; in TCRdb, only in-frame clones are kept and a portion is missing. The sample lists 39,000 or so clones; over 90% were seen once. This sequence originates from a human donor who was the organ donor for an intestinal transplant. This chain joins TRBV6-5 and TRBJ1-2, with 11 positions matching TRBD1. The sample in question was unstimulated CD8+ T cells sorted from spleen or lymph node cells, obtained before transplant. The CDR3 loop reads CASSWDRGYYGYTF. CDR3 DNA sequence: TGTGCCAGCAGTTGGGACAGGGGGTACTATGGCTACACCTTC.